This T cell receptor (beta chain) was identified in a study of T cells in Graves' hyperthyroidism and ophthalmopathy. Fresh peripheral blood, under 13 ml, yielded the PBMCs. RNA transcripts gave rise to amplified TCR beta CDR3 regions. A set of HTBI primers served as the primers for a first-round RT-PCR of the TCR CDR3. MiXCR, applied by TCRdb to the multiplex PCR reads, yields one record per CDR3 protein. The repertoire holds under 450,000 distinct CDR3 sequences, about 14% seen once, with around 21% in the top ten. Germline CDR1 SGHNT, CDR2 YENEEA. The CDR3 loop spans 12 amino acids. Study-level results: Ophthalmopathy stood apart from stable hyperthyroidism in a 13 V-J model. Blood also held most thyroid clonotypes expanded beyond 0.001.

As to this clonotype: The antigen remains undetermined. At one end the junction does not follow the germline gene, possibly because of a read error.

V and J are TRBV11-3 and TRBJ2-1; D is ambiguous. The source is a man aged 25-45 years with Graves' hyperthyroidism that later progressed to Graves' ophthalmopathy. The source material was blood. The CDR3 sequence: CASSPDGYEQFF. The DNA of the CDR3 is TGCGCCAGCAGCCCCGACGGCTATGAGCAGTTCTTC.